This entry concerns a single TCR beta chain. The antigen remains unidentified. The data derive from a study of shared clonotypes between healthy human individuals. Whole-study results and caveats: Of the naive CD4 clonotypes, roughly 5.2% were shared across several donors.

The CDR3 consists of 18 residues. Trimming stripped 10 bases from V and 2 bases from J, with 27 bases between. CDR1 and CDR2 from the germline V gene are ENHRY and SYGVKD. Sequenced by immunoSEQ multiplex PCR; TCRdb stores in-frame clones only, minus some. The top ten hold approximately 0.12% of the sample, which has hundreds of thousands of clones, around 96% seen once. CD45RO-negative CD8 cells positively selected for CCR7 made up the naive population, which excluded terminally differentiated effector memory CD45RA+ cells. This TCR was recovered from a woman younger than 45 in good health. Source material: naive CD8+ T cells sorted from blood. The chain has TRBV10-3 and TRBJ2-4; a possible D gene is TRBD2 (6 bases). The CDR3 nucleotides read TGTGCCACACGGGAAACGGGGGAAACAGCCTTAACCAAAAACATTCAGTACTTC. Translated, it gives CATRETGETALTKNIQYF.